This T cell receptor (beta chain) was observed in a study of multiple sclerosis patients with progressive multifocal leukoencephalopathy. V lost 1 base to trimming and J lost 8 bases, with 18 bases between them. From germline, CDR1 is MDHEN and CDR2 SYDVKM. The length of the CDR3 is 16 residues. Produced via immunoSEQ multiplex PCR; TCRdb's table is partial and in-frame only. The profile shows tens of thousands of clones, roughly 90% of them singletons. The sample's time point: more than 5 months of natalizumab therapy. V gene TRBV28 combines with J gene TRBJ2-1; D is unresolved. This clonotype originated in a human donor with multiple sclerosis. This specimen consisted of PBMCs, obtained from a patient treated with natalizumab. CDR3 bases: TGTGCCAGCAGTTTATATCGACTCCCAGTCAGCTATGAGCAGTTCTTC. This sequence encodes CASSLYRLPVSYEQFF.